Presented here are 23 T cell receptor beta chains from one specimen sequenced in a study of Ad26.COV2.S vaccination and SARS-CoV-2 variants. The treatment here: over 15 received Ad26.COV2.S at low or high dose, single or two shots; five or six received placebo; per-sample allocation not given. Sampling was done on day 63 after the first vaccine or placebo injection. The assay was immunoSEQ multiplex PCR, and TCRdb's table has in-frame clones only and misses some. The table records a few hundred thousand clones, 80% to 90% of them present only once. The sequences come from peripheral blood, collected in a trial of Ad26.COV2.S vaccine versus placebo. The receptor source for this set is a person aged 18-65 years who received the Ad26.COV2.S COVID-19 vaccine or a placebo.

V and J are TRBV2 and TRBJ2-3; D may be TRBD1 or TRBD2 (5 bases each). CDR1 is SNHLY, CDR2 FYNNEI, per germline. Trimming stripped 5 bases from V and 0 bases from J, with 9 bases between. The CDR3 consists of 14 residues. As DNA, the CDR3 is TGTGCCAGCAGTCGTCGGGACAGCACAGATACGCAGTATTTT. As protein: CASSRRDSTDTQYF.

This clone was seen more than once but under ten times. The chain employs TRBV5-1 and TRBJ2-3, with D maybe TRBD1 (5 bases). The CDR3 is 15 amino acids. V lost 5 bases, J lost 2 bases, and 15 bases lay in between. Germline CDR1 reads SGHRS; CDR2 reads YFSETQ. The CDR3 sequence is CASRMIEQDTDTQYF. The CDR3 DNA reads TGCGCCAGCAGAATGATAGAACAGGACACAGATACGCAGTATTTT.

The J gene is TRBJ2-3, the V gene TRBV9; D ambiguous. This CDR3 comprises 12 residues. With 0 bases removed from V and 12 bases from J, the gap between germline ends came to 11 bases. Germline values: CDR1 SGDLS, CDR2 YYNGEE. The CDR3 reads CASSVEGLTQYF. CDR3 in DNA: TGTGCCAGCAGCGTAGAGGGCCTCACACAGTATTTT.

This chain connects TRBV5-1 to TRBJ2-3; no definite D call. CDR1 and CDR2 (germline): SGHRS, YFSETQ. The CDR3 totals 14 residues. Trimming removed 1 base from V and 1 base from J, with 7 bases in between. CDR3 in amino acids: CASSLLMRTDTQYF. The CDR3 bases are TGCGCCAGCAGCTTGTTGATGCGCACAGATACGCAGTATTTT.

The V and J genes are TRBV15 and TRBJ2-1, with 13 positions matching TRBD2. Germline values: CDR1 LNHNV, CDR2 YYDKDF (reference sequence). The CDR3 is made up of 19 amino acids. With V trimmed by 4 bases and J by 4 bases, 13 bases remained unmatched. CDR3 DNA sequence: TGTGCCACCAGCACAGCGGGACTAGCGGGACTGATTAAATACAATGAGCAGTTCTTC. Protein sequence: CATSTAGLAGLIKYNEQFF. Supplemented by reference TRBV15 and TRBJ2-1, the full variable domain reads DAMVIQNPRYQVTQFGKPVTLSCSQTLNHNVMYWYQQKSSQAPKLLFHYYDKDFNNEADTPDNFQSRRPNTSFCFLDIRSPGLGDTAMYLCATSTAGLAGLIKYNEQFFGPGTRLTVL.

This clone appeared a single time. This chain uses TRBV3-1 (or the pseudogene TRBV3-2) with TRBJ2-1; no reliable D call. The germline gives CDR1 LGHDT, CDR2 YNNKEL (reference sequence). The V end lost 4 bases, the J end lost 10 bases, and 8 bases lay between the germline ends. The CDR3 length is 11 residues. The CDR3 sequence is CASSPTPEQFF. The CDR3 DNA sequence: TGTGCCAGCAGCCCGACCCCCGAGCAGTTCTTC.

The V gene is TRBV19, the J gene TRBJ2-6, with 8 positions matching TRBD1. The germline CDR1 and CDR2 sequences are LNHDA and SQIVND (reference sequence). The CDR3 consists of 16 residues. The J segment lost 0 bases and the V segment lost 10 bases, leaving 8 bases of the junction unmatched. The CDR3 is CATYQGAYSGANVLTF. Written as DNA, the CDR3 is TGTGCCACCTATCAGGGGGCTTACTCTGGGGCCAACGTCCTGACTTTC. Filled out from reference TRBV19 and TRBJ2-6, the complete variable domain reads DGGITQSPKYLFRKEGQNVTLSCEQNLNHDAMYWYRQDPGQGLRLIYYSQIVNDFQKGDIAEGYSVSREKKESFPLTVTSAQKNPTAFYLCATYQGAYSGANVLTFGAGSRLTVL.

The CDR3 bases are TGTGCCAGCAGCCAAGGGCGGCTAGCGTTAAAGACCGGGGAGCTGTTTTTT. It yields the protein CASSQGRLALKTGELFF. V usage is TRBV3-1 (or the pseudogene TRBV3-2) and J usage is TRBJ2-2; D is perhaps TRBD2 (6 bases). Trimming took 1 base from V and 5 from J, leaving 17 bases between them. Germline assignment: CDR1 LGHDT and CDR2 YNNKEL (reference sequence). This CDR3 has 17 amino acids.

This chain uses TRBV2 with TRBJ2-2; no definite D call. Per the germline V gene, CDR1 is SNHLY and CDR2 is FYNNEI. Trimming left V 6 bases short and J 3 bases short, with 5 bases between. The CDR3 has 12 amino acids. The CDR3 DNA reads TGTGCCAGCAGCACAGACACCGGGGAGCTGTTTTTT. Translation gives CASSTDTGELFF.

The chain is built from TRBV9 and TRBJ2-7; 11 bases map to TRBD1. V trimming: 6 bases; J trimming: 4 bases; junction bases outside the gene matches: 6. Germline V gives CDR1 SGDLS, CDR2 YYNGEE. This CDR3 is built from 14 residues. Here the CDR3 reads CASNRTGGEYEQYF. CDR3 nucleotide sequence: TGTGCCAGCAACCGGACAGGGGGCGAATACGAGCAGTACTTC.

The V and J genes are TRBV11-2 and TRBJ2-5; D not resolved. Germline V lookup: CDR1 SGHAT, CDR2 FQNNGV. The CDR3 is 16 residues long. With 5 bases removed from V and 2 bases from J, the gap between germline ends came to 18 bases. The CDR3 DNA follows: TGTGCCAGCAGCCTAGGAAACAGAGGAGCACAAGAGACCCAGTACTTC. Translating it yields CASSLGNRGAQETQYF.

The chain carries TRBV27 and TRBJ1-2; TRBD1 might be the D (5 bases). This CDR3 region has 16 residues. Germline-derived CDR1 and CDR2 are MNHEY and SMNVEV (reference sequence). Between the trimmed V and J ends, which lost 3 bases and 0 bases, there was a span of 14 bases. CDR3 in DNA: TGTGCCAGCAGTTTGGGGCCGAAGGGAGCTAACTATGGCTACACCTTC. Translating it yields CASSLGPKGANYGYTF.

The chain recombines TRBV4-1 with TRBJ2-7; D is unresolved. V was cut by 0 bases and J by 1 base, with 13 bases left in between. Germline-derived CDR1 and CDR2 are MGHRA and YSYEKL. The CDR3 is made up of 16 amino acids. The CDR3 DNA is TGCGCCAGCAGCCAAGATGCGGCGGTATTATCCTACGAGCAGTACTTC. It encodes CASSQDAAVLSYEQYF.

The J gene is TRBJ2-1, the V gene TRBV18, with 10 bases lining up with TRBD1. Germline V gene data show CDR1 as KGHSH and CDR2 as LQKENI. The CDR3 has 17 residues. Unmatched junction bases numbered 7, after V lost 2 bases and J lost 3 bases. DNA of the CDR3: TGTGCCAGCTCACCAACCGCTGGGACAGGGGTCTACAATGAGCAGTTCTTC. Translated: CASSPTAGTGVYNEQFF.

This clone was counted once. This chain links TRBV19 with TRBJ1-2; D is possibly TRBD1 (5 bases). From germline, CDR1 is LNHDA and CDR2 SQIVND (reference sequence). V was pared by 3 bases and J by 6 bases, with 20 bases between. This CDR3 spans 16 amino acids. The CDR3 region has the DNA TGTGCCAGTAGTATGCGCGGGGCGCAGAGTCCGGATGGCTACACCTTC. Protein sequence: CASSMRGAQSPDGYTF.

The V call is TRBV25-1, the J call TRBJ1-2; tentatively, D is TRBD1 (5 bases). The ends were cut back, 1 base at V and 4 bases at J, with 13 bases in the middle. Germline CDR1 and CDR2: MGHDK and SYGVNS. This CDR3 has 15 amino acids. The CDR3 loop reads CASSEWGSYLYGYTF. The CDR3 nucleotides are TGTGCCAGCAGTGAATGGGGCAGTTACCTCTATGGCTACACCTTC.

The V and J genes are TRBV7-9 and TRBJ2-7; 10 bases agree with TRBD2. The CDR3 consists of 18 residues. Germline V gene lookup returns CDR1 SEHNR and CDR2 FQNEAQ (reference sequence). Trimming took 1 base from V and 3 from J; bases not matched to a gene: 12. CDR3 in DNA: TGTGCCAGCAGCTTAGTAGGGACTAGCGCCAGACCCCTCTACGAGCAGTACTTC. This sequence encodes CASSLVGTSARPLYEQYF.

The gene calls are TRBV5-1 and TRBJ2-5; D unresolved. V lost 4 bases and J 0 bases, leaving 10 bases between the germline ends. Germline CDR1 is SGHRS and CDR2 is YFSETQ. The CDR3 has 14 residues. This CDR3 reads CASSPDGYQETQYF. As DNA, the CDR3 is TGCGCCAGCAGCCCGGACGGATACCAAGAGACCCAGTACTTC.

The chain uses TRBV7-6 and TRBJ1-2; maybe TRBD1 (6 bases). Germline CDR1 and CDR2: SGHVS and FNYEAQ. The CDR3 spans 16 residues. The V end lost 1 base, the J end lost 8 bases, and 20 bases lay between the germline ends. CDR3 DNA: TGTGCCAGCAGCTTAGGATCCCCGGTGGGGGCGGAGGGCTACACCTTC. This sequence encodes CASSLGSPVGAEGYTF.

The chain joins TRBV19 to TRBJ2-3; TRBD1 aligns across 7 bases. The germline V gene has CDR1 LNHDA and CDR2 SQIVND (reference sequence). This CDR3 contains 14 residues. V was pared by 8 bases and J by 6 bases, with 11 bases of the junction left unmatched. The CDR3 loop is CASSETGSGDTQYF. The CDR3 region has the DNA TGTGCCAGTTCGGAGACAGGGTCTGGGGATACGCAGTATTTT.

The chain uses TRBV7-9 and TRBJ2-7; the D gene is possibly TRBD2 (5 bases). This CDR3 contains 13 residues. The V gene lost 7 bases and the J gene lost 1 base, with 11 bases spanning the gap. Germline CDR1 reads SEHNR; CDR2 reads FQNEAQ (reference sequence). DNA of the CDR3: TGTGCCAGCACCCAAACGGGGTCCTACGAGCAGTACTTC. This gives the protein CASTQTGSYEQYF.

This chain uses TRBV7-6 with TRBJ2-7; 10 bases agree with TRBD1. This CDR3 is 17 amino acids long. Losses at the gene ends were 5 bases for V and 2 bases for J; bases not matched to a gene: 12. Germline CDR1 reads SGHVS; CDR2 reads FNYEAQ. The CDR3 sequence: CASSPRAGGTGAYEQYF. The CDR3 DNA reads TGTGCCAGCAGCCCCCGAGCAGGTGGGACAGGGGCCTACGAGCAGTACTTC.

CDR3 in amino acids: CASSQEQVSSYEQYF. In DNA form, the CDR3 reads TGTGCCAGCAGCCAAGAACAAGTAAGCTCCTACGAGCAGTACTTC. This chain joins TRBV4-2 and TRBJ2-7; D ambiguous. Trimming took 0 bases from V and 0 from J, leaving 9 bases between them. The CDR3 is 15 amino acids. CDR1 and CDR2 (germline): LGHNA, YNFKEQ.